Below are 20 T cell receptor beta chains sequenced from a single sample in a study of shared clonotypes between healthy human individuals. Sequencing was performed with immunoSEQ multiplex PCR; in TCRdb, only in-frame clones are kept and a portion is missing. The profile shows some 690,000 clones, 90% of them singletons. Sequenced input: memory CD8+ T cells from PBMCs. The subset: CD45RO+ cells pooled with CCR7-negative TemRA cells. The receptors here all came from a man between 18 and 35 years old in good health. Some clones in this sample may be carry-over from other donors' samples.

The chain links TRBV7-6 to TRBJ2-3, with a tentative D call TRBD2 (6 bases). The CDR3 extends over 17 amino acids. The V end lost 1 base, the J end lost 0 bases, and 14 bases lay between the germline ends. Germline lookup yields CDR1 SGHVS and CDR2 FNYEAQ. The CDR3 nucleotides read TGTGCCAGCAGCTTAGTTCCCTTAGCGGAGAGCACAGATACGCAGTATTTT. The encoded protein is CASSLVPLAESTDTQYF.

This sequence joins TRBV27 and TRBJ1-5, with D possibly matching TRBD1 (6 bases). The CDR3 length is 14 residues. V was clipped by 3 bases and J by 6 bases, with 12 bases between them. The germline V gene encodes CDR1 MNHEY and CDR2 SMNVEV (reference sequence). CDR3 nucleotide sequence: TGTGCCAGCAGTTTGGCGGCAGGGGCTCAGCCCCAGCATTTT. Its protein is CASSLAAGAQPQHF.

This chain joins TRBV4-2 and TRBJ1-3; the D gene is possibly TRBD1 (6 bases). This CDR3 comprises 16 residues. Germline V gene lookup returns CDR1 LGHNA and CDR2 YNFKEQ. Trimming left V 0 bases short and J 5 bases short, with 14 bases between. For the CDR3, the DNA is TGTGCCAGCAGCCAAGATCTGGGACAAGGAAGAAACACCATATATTTT. The encoded protein is CASSQDLGQGRNTIYF.

This clone was seen a single time. V gene TRBV11-3 combines with J gene TRBJ2-1, with a weak D call TRBD1 (6 bases). This CDR3 has 14 residues. The germline CDR1 and CDR2 sequences are SGHNT and YENEEA. V lost 6 bases and J lost 1, with 10 bases in between. CDR3 protein: CASSPRGSYNEQFF. The CDR3 bases are TGTGCCAGCAGTCCAAGGGGGTCCTACAATGAGCAGTTCTTC.

The genes are TRBV2 and TRBJ2-7, with D perhaps TRBD2 (6 bases). CDR1 is SNHLY and CDR2 is FYNNEI in the germline V gene. The CDR3 has 17 amino acids. V gave up 0 bases and J gave up 3 bases, with 18 bases separating them. CDR3 protein: CASSEALSGTAFYEQYF. As DNA, the CDR3 is TGTGCCAGCAGTGAAGCGCTCTCGGGGACTGCCTTCTACGAGCAGTACTTC.

This chain uses TRBV5-4 with TRBJ2-3; a weak D match, TRBD2 (6 bases). Looked up from germline, CDR1 is SGHNT and CDR2 is YYREEE (reference sequence). There are 14 residues in the CDR3. Trimming pared 1 base from V and 5 bases from J, leaving 11 bases between. CDR3 sequence reads: CASSLTAGLDTQYF. The CDR3 bases are TGTGCCAGCAGCTTGACGGCGGGACTAGATACGCAGTATTTT. The full variable domain, with the rest looked up from reference TRBV5-4 and TRBJ2-3, is ETGVTQSPTHLIKTRGQQVTLRCSSQSGHNTVSWYQQALGQGPQFIFQYYREEENGRGNFPPRFSGLQFPNYSSELNVNALELDDSALYLCASSLTAGLDTQYFGPGTRLTVL.

The chain has TRBV5-5 and TRBJ1-1; D unresolved. CDR1 is SGHKS, CDR2 YYEKEE, per germline (reference sequence). The CDR3 consists of 14 residues. The V end was cut by 3 bases, the J end by 3 bases, with 12 bases between. CDR3 sequence: CASSSQSLYTEAFF. CDR3 DNA: TGTGCCAGCAGCTCACAGTCTTTGTACACTGAAGCTTTCTTT.

The V and J genes are TRBV30 and TRBJ2-1; the match to TRBD1 covers 7 bases. Germline loops: CDR1 GTSNPN, CDR2 SVGIG (reference sequence). With V trimmed by 0 bases and J by 8 bases, 4 bases remained unmatched. This CDR3 is 13 amino acids long. The CDR3 sequence: CAWSVGDSDEQFF. The DNA of the CDR3 is TGTGCCTGGAGTGTGGGGGACAGCGATGAGCAGTTCTTC.

The chain carries TRBV27 and TRBJ1-1; 8 bases fit TRBD1. Per germline, CDR1 MNHEY and CDR2 SMNVEV (reference sequence). The CDR3 spans 16 residues. V lost 5 bases to trimming and J lost 0 bases; unmatched junction nucleotides: 8. CDR3 nucleotides: TGTGCCAGCAGTCCCCGGGGACAGGCGTTGAACACTGAAGCTTTCTTT. Protein: CASSPRGQALNTEAFF.

As for this clone: The conserved phenylalanine or tryptophan normally closing the CDR3 is absent here, so this likely arose from a read error. J is TRBJ2-7 and V is TRBV4-1; no firm D call. This CDR3 is 14 amino acids long. Trimming cost V 0 bases and J 1 base, with 7 bases left between them. Germline values: CDR1 MGHRA, CDR2 YSYEKL. CDR3 sequence (DNA): TGCGCCAGCAGCCAAGATCTAGTGTCCTACGAGCAGTACCTC. It translates to CASSQDLVSYEQYL.

This sequence joins TRBV2 and TRBJ1-2, with D unresolved. Trimming took off 3 bases at V and 2 bases at J, with 7 bases between the two ends. Germline CDR1 is SNHLY and CDR2 is FYNNEI. The CDR3 contains 13 residues. The CDR3 here is CASSDAANYGYTF. The CDR3 nucleotides are TGTGCCAGCAGTGACGCAGCCAACTATGGCTACACCTTC.

V is TRBV4-1 and J is TRBJ1-4; D gene uncertain. Germline-derived CDR1 and CDR2 are MGHRA and YSYEKL. Between the trimmed V and J ends, which lost 3 bases and 4 bases, there was a span of 6 bases. This CDR3 has 13 residues. As DNA, the CDR3 is TGCGCCAGCAGCCAGCAGTTTAATGAAAAACTGTTTTTT. Translation gives CASSQQFNEKLFF.

The chain has TRBV19 and TRBJ1-1; D perhaps matches TRBD1 (5 bases). This CDR3 comprises 15 residues. Per the germline V gene, CDR1 is LNHDA and CDR2 is SQIVND (reference sequence). V dropped 5 bases and J dropped 0 bases, with 13 bases sitting between them. The CDR3 here is CASSYTGDLNTEAFF. In DNA form, the CDR3 reads TGTGCCAGTAGTTATACAGGCGACTTGAACACTGAAGCTTTCTTT. Full variable domain (remainder filled in from reference TRBV19 and TRBJ1-1): DGGITQSPKYLFRKEGQNVTLSCEQNLNHDAMYWYRQDPGQGLRLIYYSQIVNDFQKGDIAEGYSVSREKKESFPLTVTSAQKNPTAFYLCASSYTGDLNTEAFFGQGTRLTVV.

A single count supports this clone. Germline and junction disagree at one end, which may indicate a read error. The V and J genes are TRBV28 and TRBJ2-2, with D possibly TRBD2 on 6 matching bases. This CDR3 region has 12 residues. The germline gives CDR1 MDHEN, CDR2 SYDVKM. The CDR3 is CASSGGGGVLFF. CDR3 nucleotide sequence: TGTGCCAGCAGTGGGGGTGGCGGGGTGCTGTTTTTT.

This rearrangement joins TRBV27 to TRBJ1-2; the D gene is possibly TRBD1 (6 bases). V lost 0 bases and J lost 8, with 22 bases in between. In germline, CDR1 is MNHEY, CDR2 SMNVEV (reference sequence). This CDR3 is 17 amino acids long. CDR3 residues: CASSLSAGAGVAWGYTF. The CDR3 nucleotides read TGTGCCAGCAGTTTATCGGCGGGGGCGGGCGTGGCGTGGGGCTACACCTTC.

The CDR3 reads CASSISPPTANYGYTF. CDR3 DNA: TGTGCCAGTAGTATAAGCCCCCCGACAGCTAACTATGGCTACACCTTC. The chain combines TRBV19 with TRBJ1-2, with a tentative D call TRBD1 (5 bases). The CDR3 is made up of 16 amino acids. V dropped 2 bases and J dropped 0 bases, with 13 bases sitting between them. Germline lookup yields CDR1 LNHDA and CDR2 SQIVND (reference sequence).

The chain joins TRBV7-7 to TRBJ2-7, with 7 bases identical to TRBD1. This CDR3 comprises 13 residues. The junction had 6 bases not matched to a gene; V was cut back by 5 bases and J by 5 bases. Germline V gene data show CDR1 as SSHAT and CDR2 as FNYEAQ (reference sequence). CDR3: CASSPRQGHEQYF. The CDR3 nucleotides read TGTGCCAGCAGCCCCCGACAGGGACACGAGCAGTACTTC. The variable domain in full, with the rest retrieved from reference TRBV7-7 and TRBJ2-7, is GAGVSQSPRYKVTKRGQDVTLRCDPISSHATLYWYQQALGQGPEFLTYFNYEAQPDKSGLPSDRFSAERPEGSISTLTIQRTEQRDSAMYRCASSPRQGHEQYFGPGTRLTVT.

The chain is built from TRBV28 and TRBJ1-1; no clear D gene. With 4 bases removed from V and 5 bases from J, the gap between germline ends came to 11 bases. This CDR3 contains 13 residues. Germline loops: CDR1 MDHEN, CDR2 SYDVKM. Here the CDR3 DNA reads TGTGCCAGCAGTTGGCGCGTGCGAACTGAAGCTTTCTTT. It encodes CASSWRVRTEAFF.

The chain links TRBV5-1 to TRBJ1-2; no reliable D call. Germline values: CDR1 SGHRS, CDR2 YFSETQ. V shed 0 bases and J shed 1 base, with 7 bases lying between them. The CDR3 contains 14 residues. DNA of the CDR3: TGCGCCAGCAGCTTGGAGAGCGTTAACTATGGCTACACCTTC. It translates to CASSLESVNYGYTF. Based on the CDR3 plus reference TRBV5-1 and TRBJ1-2, the full variable domain is KAGVTQTPRYLIKTRGQQVTLSCSPISGHRSVSWYQQTPGQGLQFLFEYFSETQRNKGNFPGRFSGRQFSNSRSEMNVSTLELGDSALYLCASSLESVNYGYTFGSGTRLTVV.

This chain joins TRBV2 and TRBJ2-7, with D perhaps matching TRBD1 (6 bases). This CDR3 comprises 16 residues. Trimming left V 6 bases short and J 3 bases short, with 21 bases between. Germline V lookup: CDR1 SNHLY, CDR2 FYNNEI. The DNA of the CDR3 is TGTGCCAGCAGCTACACGGCACAGGGAGTATTCTACGAGCAGTACTTC. This translates into CASSYTAQGVFYEQYF. Full variable domain (remainder filled in from reference TRBV2 and TRBJ2-7): EPEVTQTPSHQVTQMGQEVILRCVPISNHLYFYWYRQILGQKVEFLVSFYNNEISEKSEIFDDQFSVERPDGSNFTLKIRSTKLEDSAMYFCASSYTAQGVFYEQYFGPGTRLTVT.